This T cell receptor beta chain emerged from a study of T cell changes during pregnancy in multiple sclerosis. The assay was immunoSEQ multiplex PCR, and TCRdb's table has in-frame clones only and misses some. This table has tens of thousands of clones, approximately 91% appearing once. The CDR3 length is 13 residues. Germline V CDR1 and CDR2: ENHRY, SYGVKD. The V gene lost 2 bases and the J gene lost 4 bases, with 6 bases spanning the gap. V and J are TRBV10-3 and TRBJ1-3, with D perhaps TRBD1 (5 bases). The specimen comprised CD8+ T cells from peripheral blood mononuclear cells, sampled after pregnancy. This receptor was taken from a female donor with multiple sclerosis, enrolled in a pregnancy study. CDR3 sequence reads: CAISENRGNTIYF. Written as DNA, the CDR3 is TGTGCCATCAGTGAGAACAGGGGAAACACCATATATTTT.